This TCR beta chain came from a study of cytomegalovirus exposure and HLA in healthy donors. About the study: HLA-typed donors were the source of about 85 million unique TCRs held in an early data release.

Amplification used 60 Vbeta primers and 13 Jbeta primers. Clones were sequenced by immunoSEQ multiplex PCR, and TCRdb holds only the in-frame ones, with some missing. The profile shows 110,000 or so clones, 77% of them singletons. The germline V gene encodes CDR1 SGDLS and CDR2 YYNGEE. The J segment lost 2 bases and the V segment lost 2 bases, leaving 7 bases of the junction unmatched. This CDR3 is built from 17 residues. Material for sequencing was PBMCs. V and J are TRBV9 and TRBJ2-3; 11 bases are shared with TRBD2. This sequence originates from a man aged 18 to 29 in good health and CMV-seropositive. The CDR3 bases are TGTGCCAGCAGCGTCCAAACTAGCGGGAGATACACAGATACGCAGTATTTT. This codes for CASSVQTSGRYTDTQYF. Variable domain in full (rest from reference TRBV9 and TRBJ2-3): DSGVTQTPKHLITATGQRVTLRCSPRSGDLSVYWYQQSLDQGLQFLIQYYNGEERAKGNILERFSAQQFPDLHSELNLSSLELGDSALYFCASSVQTSGRYTDTQYFGPGTRLTVL.